These 23 T cell receptor beta chains were all obtained from the same sample, sequenced in a study of cytomegalovirus exposure and HLA in healthy donors. The PCR contained 60 Vbeta and 13 Jbeta primers. The assay was immunoSEQ multiplex PCR, and TCRdb's table has in-frame clones only and misses some. Of around 170,000 clones listed, roughly 78% are singletons. Material for sequencing was PBMCs. These receptors were obtained from a woman aged 40 to 49 in good health and CMV-seronegative.

J is TRBJ1-5 and V is TRBV5-8, with D possibly TRBD1 on 6 matching bases. V lost 4 bases and J lost 1, with 12 bases in between. This CDR3 contains 15 residues. Germline V gene data show CDR1 as SGHTS and CDR2 as YDEGEE. This CDR3 is CASSRGQSSNQPQHF. The CDR3 DNA is TGTGCCAGCAGCCGTGGACAGTCGAGCAATCAGCCCCAGCATTTT.

The chain links TRBV30 to TRBJ2-7; 9 bases map to TRBD1. With V trimmed by 3 bases and J by 4 bases, 10 bases remained unmatched. This CDR3 has 15 residues. The germline CDR1 and CDR2 sequences are GTSNPN and SVGIG (reference sequence). The CDR3 loop reads CAWRGTGISSYEQYF. The CDR3 nucleotides read TGTGCCTGGAGGGGGACAGGGATATCCTCGTACGAGCAGTACTTC.

The chain combines TRBV6-4 with TRBJ1-4; TRBD1 matches at 9 bases. The CDR3 extends over 15 amino acids. The trim removed 3 bases at V and 7 bases at J, leaving 6 bases unmatched. The germline gives CDR1 MRHNA, CDR2 SNTAGT. The CDR3 is CASSEGDRVSEKLFF. As DNA, the CDR3 is TGTGCCAGCAGTGAAGGGGACAGGGTGTCTGAAAAACTGTTTTTT.

V gene TRBV30 combines with J gene TRBJ1-6; D is perhaps TRBD1 (6 bases). The ends were cut back, 3 bases at V and 9 bases at J, with 15 bases in the middle. CDR1 is GTSNPN and CDR2 is SVGIG in the germline V gene (reference sequence). CDR3 size: 14 residues. CDR3 nucleotide sequence: TGTGCCTGGAGGGAACCAGGGGCTACTTCACCCCTCCACTTT. This codes for CAWREPGATSPLHF.

This clone came up once. The rearrangement links TRBV5-6 to TRBJ1-1, with 10 nucleotides matching TRBD1. This CDR3 is built from 18 residues. V gave up 2 bases and J gave up 1 base; unmatched junction bases: 11. Germline CDR1 and CDR2: SGHDT and YYEEEE. Here the CDR3 reads CASSFLPRQGAWNTEAFF. Written as DNA, the CDR3 is TGTGCCAGCAGCTTTCTCCCGAGACAGGGGGCGTGGAACACTGAAGCTTTCTTT. Full variable domain (remainder filled in from reference TRBV5-6 and TRBJ1-1): DAGVTQSPTHLIKTRGQQVTLRCSPKSGHDTVSWYQQALGQGPQFIFQYYEEEERQRGNFPDRFSGHQFPNYSSELNVNALLLGDSALYLCASSFLPRQGAWNTEAFFGQGTRLTVV.

This clone was recorded once. The rearrangement uses TRBV19 and TRBJ1-2, with unresolved D. The CDR3 sequence is 13 residues long. Germline V gene lookup returns CDR1 LNHDA and CDR2 SQIVND (reference sequence). The ends were cut back, 5 bases at V and 3 bases at J, with 10 bases in the middle. This chain's CDR3 is CASSRQTYYGYTF. The CDR3 DNA reads TGTGCCAGTAGTCGTCAGACTTACTATGGCTACACCTTC. The full variable domain, in which reference TRBV19 and TRBJ1-2 provide the parts outside the CDR3, is DGGITQSPKYLFRKEGQNVTLSCEQNLNHDAMYWYRQDPGQGLRLIYYSQIVNDFQKGDIAEGYSVSREKKESFPLTVTSAQKNPTAFYLCASSRQTYYGYTFGSGTRLTVV.

This chain links TRBV5-1 with TRBJ2-2, with D hard to call. V shed 0 bases and J shed 5 bases, with 14 bases lying between them. Looked up from germline, CDR1 is SGHRS and CDR2 is YFSETQ. The CDR3 spans 16 residues. The CDR3: CASSLAVQPGTGELFF. DNA for the CDR3: TGCGCCAGCAGCTTGGCCGTACAGCCTGGAACCGGGGAGCTGTTTTTT. Full variable domain (outside the CDR3, taken from reference TRBV5-1 and TRBJ2-2): KAGVTQTPRYLIKTRGQQVTLSCSPISGHRSVSWYQQTPGQGLQFLFEYFSETQRNKGNFPGRFSGRQFSNSRSEMNVSTLELGDSALYLCASSLAVQPGTGELFFGEGSRLTVL.

The V call is TRBV5-1, the J call TRBJ2-1; a weak D match, TRBD2 (6 bases). The germline V and J ends were trimmed by 0 bases and 0 bases, with 10 bases remaining between them. CDR1 and CDR2 (germline): SGHRS, YFSETQ. CDR3 length: 16 amino acids. The CDR3 loop reads CASSLGGRSSYNEQFF. In DNA form, the CDR3 reads TGCGCCAGCAGCTTGGGTGGGAGGAGCTCCTACAATGAGCAGTTCTTC.

This sequence joins TRBV15 and TRBJ2-1; no firm D call. V was clipped by 1 base and J by 4 bases, with 5 bases between them. CDR1 is LNHNV, CDR2 YYDKDF, per germline (reference sequence). CDR3 size: 13 residues. This CDR3 is CATSRAGYNEQFF. CDR3 nucleotide sequence: TGTGCCACCAGCAGAGCGGGTTACAATGAGCAGTTCTTC.

The gene calls are TRBV5-1 and TRBJ1-1; TRBD1 matches 9 bases. Trimming at V came to 1 base and at J to 5 bases, leaving 6 bases not matched to a gene. Germline V gene data show CDR1 as SGHRS and CDR2 as YFSETQ. The CDR3 spans 15 residues. The CDR3 DNA sequence: TGCGCCAGCAGCTTGTTAGCGGGACAGGGAACTGAAGCTTTCTTT. Translated, it gives CASSLLAGQGTEAFF.

This chain uses TRBV5-4 with TRBJ2-6; TRBD1 might be the D (6 bases). In germline, CDR1 is SGHNT, CDR2 YYREEE (reference sequence). The V and J ends lost 0 bases and 1 base respectively, with 8 bases between them. The CDR3 contains 16 residues. CDR3 sequence: CASSLGRGSGANVLTF. CDR3 bases: TGTGCCAGCAGCTTGGGCAGGGGATCTGGGGCCAACGTCCTGACTTTC.

The rearrangement links TRBV25-1 to TRBJ2-5, with 7 bases lining up with TRBD1. The J call may not be correct, given that the DNA end is closer to TRBJ2-7. Germline V CDR1 and CDR2: MGHDK, SYGVNS. This CDR3 region has 15 residues. For the CDR3, the DNA is TGTGCCAGCAGTGACCCCGCCGGGACAGTCTGCGAGCAGTACTTC. This codes for CASSDPAGTVCEQYF.

The rearrangement joins TRBV2 to TRBJ1-5; 7 positions agree with TRBD1. In germline, CDR1 is SNHLY, CDR2 FYNNEI. Trimming cost V 6 bases and J 3 bases; bases outside gene matches: 5. The CDR3 totals 14 residues. CDR3 loop: CASRGQYPNQPQHF. The CDR3 DNA follows: TGTGCCAGCAGGGGACAGTATCCCAATCAGCCCCAGCATTTT.

The V and J genes are TRBV2 and TRBJ1-1, with 9 bases aligning to TRBD1. The CDR3 is made up of 14 amino acids. Trimming cost V 6 bases and J 1 base; bases outside gene matches: 3. The germline gives CDR1 SNHLY, CDR2 FYNNEI. This chain's CDR3 is CASSPGQGNTEAFF. Here the CDR3 DNA reads TGTGCCAGCAGCCCGGGACAGGGGAACACTGAAGCTTTCTTT.

The gene calls are TRBV13 and TRBJ2-1, with 8 bases aligning to TRBD2. The V gene's germline CDR1 is PRHDT and CDR2 FYEKMQ (reference sequence). This CDR3 is 14 amino acids long. V was clipped by 5 bases and J by 8 bases; unmatched bases: 8. Written as DNA, the CDR3 is TGTGCCAGCAGCACCCACGGGAGGGCCGATGAGCAGTTCTTC. Amino acid sequence: CASSTHGRADEQFF.

This chain uses TRBV11-3 with TRBJ2-7; 8 bases are shared with TRBD2. Losses at the gene ends were 3 bases for V and 5 bases for J; bases not matched to a gene: 6. This CDR3 spans 14 amino acids. Germline CDR1 reads SGHNT; CDR2 reads YENEEA. The DNA for the CDR3 is TGTGCCAGCAGCTTCGGGGGGGTCGGTGACGAGCAGTACTTC. Its protein product is CASSFGGVGDEQYF.

This sequence joins TRBV5-1 and TRBJ2-5; perhaps TRBD2 as D (6 bases). The CDR3 has 16 amino acids. V was pared by 0 bases and J by 5 bases, with 17 bases between. CDR1 is SGHRS, CDR2 YFSETQ, per germline. As DNA, the CDR3 is TGCGCCAGCAGCTTGGGATTCGGAGGGGCGGTTGAGACCCAGTACTTC. Its translation: CASSLGFGGAVETQYF.

This clone was observed once. This chain links TRBV5-4 with TRBJ2-5; maybe TRBD2 (7 bases). Deletions cut 4 bases from V and 2 bases from J, with 15 bases between. The germline CDR1 and CDR2 sequences are SGHNT and YYREEE (reference sequence). The length of the CDR3 is 15 residues. The DNA of the CDR3 is TGTGCCAGCAGCCTCCGGGGGCGGGGGCAAGAGACCCAGTACTTC. Encoded protein: CASSLRGRGQETQYF.

The rearrangement uses TRBV19 and TRBJ2-7; unclear D gene. V was trimmed by 1 base and J by 5 bases, leaving 9 bases between them. This CDR3 region has 13 residues. Germline V lookup: CDR1 LNHDA, CDR2 SQIVND (reference sequence). CDR3 sequence reads: CASSIVAHNEQYF. CDR3 nucleotides: TGTGCCAGTAGTATAGTAGCCCACAACGAGCAGTACTTC.

V is TRBV10-1 and J is TRBJ1-5; D is possibly TRBD1 (5 bases). Deletions cut 3 bases from V and 8 bases from J, with 20 bases between. The CDR3 has 16 amino acids. Per germline, CDR1 WNHNN and CDR2 SYGVQD (reference sequence). CDR3 sequence: CASSDALTGVREPQHF. CDR3 bases: TGCGCCAGCAGTGACGCCCTAACGGGGGTGCGGGAGCCCCAGCATTTT.

V is TRBV5-1 and J is TRBJ2-3, with 13 bases fitting TRBD2. V was clipped by 6 bases and J by 6 bases; unmatched bases: 4. CDR3 size: 14 residues. The V gene's germline CDR1 is SGHRS and CDR2 YFSETQ. The CDR3 DNA reads TGCGCCAGCACCCGGACTAGCGGGAGTGATACGCAGTATTTT. Protein product: CASTRTSGSDTQYF.

The genes are TRBV6-1 and TRBJ1-4, with a tentative D call TRBD1 (5 bases). Looked up from germline, CDR1 is MNHNS and CDR2 is SASEGT. With 7 bases removed from V and 5 bases from J, the gap between germline ends came to 17 bases. The CDR3 runs to 15 residues. CDR3 coding DNA: TGTGCCAGCACCACCCGGGGGGGAAGGAATGAAAAACTGTTTTTT. This gives the protein CASTTRGGRNEKLFF.

The chain uses TRBV10-3 and TRBJ2-3, with 11 nucleotides matching TRBD1. The CDR3 has 15 amino acids. Trimming removed 4 bases from V and 4 bases from J; junction bases left unmatched: 4. Germline CDR1 and CDR2: ENHRY and SYGVKD. In nucleotides, the CDR3 is TGTGCCATCAGTGCGACGGGACAGGGGGCAGATACGCAGTATTTT. Protein sequence: CAISATGQGADTQYF.